These 2 T cell receptor beta chains share one sample of origin, sequenced in a study of blood T cell repertoires in COVID-19. The method was immunoSEQ multiplex PCR; TCRdb's version includes in-frame clones alone and lacks a portion of them. The data show fewer than 350,000 clones, around 90% seen once. The sequenced sample was PBMCs or T cells enriched from blood (not recorded which). These receptors were collected from a man in his sixties who had recovered from COVID-19.

This clone was found a few times. The chain links TRBV9 to TRBJ1-1; a weak D match, TRBD1 (6 bases). CDR1 and CDR2 from the germline V gene are SGDLS and YYNGEE. Between the trimmed V and J ends, which lost 3 bases and 6 bases, there was a span of 15 bases. This CDR3 has 14 residues. CDR3 protein: CASSARAGDAEAFF. CDR3 coding DNA: TGTGCCAGCAGCGCGAGGGCAGGGGACGCTGAAGCTTTCTTT.

This clone has just one count. The V call is TRBV28, the J call TRBJ1-2, with a tentative D call TRBD1 (5 bases). In germline, CDR1 is MDHEN, CDR2 SYDVKM. This CDR3 is 14 amino acids long. V was shortened by 2 bases and J by 0 bases, with 7 bases between the two germline ends. The CDR3 is CASSLGASNYGYTF. The CDR3, as DNA: TGTGCCAGCAGTTTAGGGGCCTCTAACTATGGCTACACCTTC.